This entry features one TCR beta chain sequence. Germline V lookup: CDR1 LGHNA, CDR2 YSLEER. The V segment lost 1 base and the J segment 8 bases; nucleotides outside the gene matches: 12. The CDR3 has 18 amino acids. Measured with immunoSEQ multiplex PCR; TCRdb has only the in-frame clones, and not every one. The top ten hold approximately 5% of the sample, which has around 31,000 clones, almost 75% seen once. The sample originates from a study of early stage breast cancer tumors. V usage is TRBV4-3 and J usage is TRBJ1-4; 11 nucleotides line up with TRBD1. This receptor was obtained from a person between 35 and 49 years old with breast cancer. The sample consisted of blood. In nucleotides, the CDR3 is TGCGCCAGCAGCCAAGCCGGGACAGGGGGAATTTTAGAAGAAAAACTGTTTTTT. Its translation: CASSQAGTGGILEEKLFF.